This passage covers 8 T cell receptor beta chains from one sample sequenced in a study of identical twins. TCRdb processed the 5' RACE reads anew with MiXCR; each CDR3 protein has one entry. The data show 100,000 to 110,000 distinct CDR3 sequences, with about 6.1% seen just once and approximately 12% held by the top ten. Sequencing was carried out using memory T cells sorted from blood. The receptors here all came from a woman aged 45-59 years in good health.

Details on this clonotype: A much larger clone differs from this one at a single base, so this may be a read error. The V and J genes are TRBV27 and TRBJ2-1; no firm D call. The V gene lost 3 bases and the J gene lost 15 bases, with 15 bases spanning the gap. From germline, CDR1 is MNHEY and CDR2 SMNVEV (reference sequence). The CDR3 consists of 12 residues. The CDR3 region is CASSFANAWRFF. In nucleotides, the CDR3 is TGTGCCAGCAGTTTTGCGAATGCATGGCGGTTCTTC.

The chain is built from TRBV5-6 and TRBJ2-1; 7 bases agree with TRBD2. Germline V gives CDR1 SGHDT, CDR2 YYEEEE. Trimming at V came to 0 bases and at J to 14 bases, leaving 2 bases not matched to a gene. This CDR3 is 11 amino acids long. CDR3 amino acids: CASSLAGLEFF. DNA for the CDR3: TGTGCCAGCAGCTTGGCCGGACTAGAGTTCTTC.

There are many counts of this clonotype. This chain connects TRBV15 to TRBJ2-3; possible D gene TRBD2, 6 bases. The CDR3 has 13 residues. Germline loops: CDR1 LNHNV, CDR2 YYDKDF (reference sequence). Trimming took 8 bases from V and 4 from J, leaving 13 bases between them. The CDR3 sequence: CATSLAPADTQYF. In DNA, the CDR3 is TGTGCCACCTCACTAGCCCCTGCAGATACGCAGTATTTT. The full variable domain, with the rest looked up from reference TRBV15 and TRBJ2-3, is DAMVIQNPRYQVTQFGKPVTLSCSQTLNHNVMYWYQQKSSQAPKLLFHYYDKDFNNEADTPDNFQSRRPNTSFCFLDIRSPGLGDTAMYLCATSLAPADTQYFGPGTRLTVL.

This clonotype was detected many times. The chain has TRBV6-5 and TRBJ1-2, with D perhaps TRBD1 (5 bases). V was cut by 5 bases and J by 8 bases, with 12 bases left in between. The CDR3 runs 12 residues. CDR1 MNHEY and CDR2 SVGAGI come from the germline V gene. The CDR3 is CASSESGLGYTF. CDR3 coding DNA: TGTGCCAGCAGTGAATCAGGGTTGGGCTACACCTTC.

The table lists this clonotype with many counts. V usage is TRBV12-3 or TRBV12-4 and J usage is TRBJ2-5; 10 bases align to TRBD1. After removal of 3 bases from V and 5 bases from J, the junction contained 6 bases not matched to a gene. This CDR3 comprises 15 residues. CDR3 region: CASSFFGQGGETQYF. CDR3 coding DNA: TGTGCCAGCAGTTTTTTCGGACAGGGGGGGGAGACCCAGTACTTC.

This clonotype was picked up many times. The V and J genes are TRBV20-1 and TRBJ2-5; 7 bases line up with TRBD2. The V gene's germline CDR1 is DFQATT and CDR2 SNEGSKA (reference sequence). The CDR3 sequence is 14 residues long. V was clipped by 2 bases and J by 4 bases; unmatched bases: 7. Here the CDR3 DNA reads TGCAGTGCTAGATCTGGAAGGGAGGGAGAGACCCAGTACTTC. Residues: CSARSGREGETQYF.

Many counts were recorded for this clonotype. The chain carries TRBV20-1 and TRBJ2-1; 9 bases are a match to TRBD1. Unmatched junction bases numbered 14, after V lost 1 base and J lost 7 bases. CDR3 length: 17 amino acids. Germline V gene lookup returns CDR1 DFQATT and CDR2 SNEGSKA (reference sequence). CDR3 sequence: CSARGDRTDRGGNEQFF. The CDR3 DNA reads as TGCAGTGCTAGAGGAGATCGGACGGACAGGGGAGGAAATGAGCAGTTCTTC.

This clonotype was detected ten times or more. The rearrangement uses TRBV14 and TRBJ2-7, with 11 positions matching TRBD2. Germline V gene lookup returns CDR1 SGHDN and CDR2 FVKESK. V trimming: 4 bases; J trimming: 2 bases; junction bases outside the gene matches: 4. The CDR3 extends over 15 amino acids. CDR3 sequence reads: CASSPGLAATYEQYF. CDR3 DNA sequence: TGTGCCAGCAGCCCGGGACTAGCGGCCACCTACGAGCAGTACTTC.